This TCR beta chain emerged from a study of vaccination and CD4 T cells after COVID-19. As to this clonotype: Antigen unknown.

This sample's treatment: approximately 11-day PBMC culture with coronavirus spike peptide pools or control peptides (ViraFEST assay). Once obtained from cultured CD4+ T cells, the DNA was sequenced using the Oncomine TCR Beta short-read assay. The authors extracted genomic DNA from cultured CD4+ T cells. Each CDR3 protein is one row after TCRdb ran MiXCR on the PCR reads. The data contain 15,000 to 20,000 distinct CDR3 sequences, 67% of them seen just once; the ten biggest clones take up around 8%. V lost 6 bases, J lost 0 bases, and 9 bases lay in between. This CDR3 contains 14 residues. Germline V gene data show CDR1 as SEHNR and CDR2 as FQNEAQ (reference sequence).

Material for sequencing was CD4+ T cells from blood, cultured in vitro. The chain couples TRBV7-9 to TRBJ2-4; D possibly corresponds to TRBD2 (6 bases). The sequence was collected from a human donor who had recovered from COVID-19. The CDR3 is CASRAGLAKNIQYF. The CDR3 nucleotides read TGTGCCAGCAGGGCGGGACTAGCCAAAAACATTCAGTACTTC.